This T cell receptor beta chain was sequenced during a study of T cells in Graves' hyperthyroidism and ophthalmopathy. RNA transcripts provided the source from which TCR beta CDR3 regions were amplified. Primed by the HTBI set, a first-round RT-PCR was run on the TCR CDR3. TCRdb re-analysed the multiplex PCR reads in MiXCR, keeping a single row per CDR3 protein. The table includes roughly 300,000 distinct CDR3 sequences, 25% to 30% detected once. In this sample, this clonotype turned up many times. The CDR3 loop spans 13 amino acids. Germline CDR1 SQVTM, CDR2 ANQGSEA. V lost 8 bases to trimming and J lost 2 bases, with 16 bases between them.

Material: blood. The receptor was isolated from a man aged 35 to 55 with Graves' hyperthyroidism that later progressed to Graves' ophthalmopathy. The chain couples TRBV29-1 to TRBJ2-7; D could derive from TRBD1 or TRBD2 (5 bases each). This CDR3 reads CSFRGASTYEQYF. DNA of the CDR3: TGCAGCTTCCGGGGCGCTAGTACCTACGAGCAGTACTTC.